This T cell receptor beta chain was recorded in a study of blood T cell repertoires in COVID-19. This CDR3 is 13 amino acids long. The germline gives CDR1 SGHNT, CDR2 YYREEE (reference sequence). Trimming shortened V by 5 bases and J by 0 bases, and 9 bases separated the two germline ends. Produced via immunoSEQ multiplex PCR; TCRdb's table is partial and in-frame only. In the table there are tens of thousands of clones, just over 85% of which are singletons. Sequencing was carried out using peripheral blood. The chain has TRBV5-4 and TRBJ2-7; D ambiguous. This TCR derives from a man in his fifties with acute or convalescent COVID-19. The CDR3 nucleotides are TGTGCCAGCAGTTCCAGTGGCTCCTACGAGCAGTACTTC. It yields the protein CASSSSGSYEQYF. Full variable domain (outside the CDR3, taken from reference TRBV5-4 and TRBJ2-7): ETGVTQSPTHLIKTRGQQVTLRCSSQSGHNTVSWYQQALGQGPQFIFQYYREEENGRGNFPPRFSGLQFPNYSSELNVNALELDDSALYLCASSSSGSYEQYFGPGTRLTVT.